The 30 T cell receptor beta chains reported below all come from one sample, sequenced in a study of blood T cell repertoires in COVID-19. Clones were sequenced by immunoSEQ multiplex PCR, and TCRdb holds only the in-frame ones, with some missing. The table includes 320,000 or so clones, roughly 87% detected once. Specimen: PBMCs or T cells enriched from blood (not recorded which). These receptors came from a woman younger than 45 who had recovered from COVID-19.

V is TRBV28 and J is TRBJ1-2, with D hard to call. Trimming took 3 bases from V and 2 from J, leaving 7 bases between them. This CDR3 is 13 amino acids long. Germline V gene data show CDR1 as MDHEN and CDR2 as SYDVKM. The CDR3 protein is CASSFSKNYGYTF. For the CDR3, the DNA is TGTGCCAGCAGTTTCAGTAAGAACTATGGCTACACCTTC.

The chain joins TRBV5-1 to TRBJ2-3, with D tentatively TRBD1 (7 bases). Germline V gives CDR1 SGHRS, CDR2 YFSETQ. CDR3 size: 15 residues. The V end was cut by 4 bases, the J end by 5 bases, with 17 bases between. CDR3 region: CASSRGTVGVDTQYF. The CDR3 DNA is TGCGCCAGCAGCCGCGGGACAGTCGGCGTAGATACGCAGTATTTT.

Here the CDR3 DNA reads TGCGCCAGCAGCGGAAAGGACGGGGGGGCGTACAATGAGCAGTTCTTC. Translating gives CASSGKDGGAYNEQFF. The V and J genes are TRBV4-3 and TRBJ2-1, with 8 bases that match TRBD2. CDR1 and CDR2 (germline): LGHNA, YSLEER. J was trimmed by 4 bases and V by 5 bases; bases with no gene match: 10. The CDR3 spans 16 residues.

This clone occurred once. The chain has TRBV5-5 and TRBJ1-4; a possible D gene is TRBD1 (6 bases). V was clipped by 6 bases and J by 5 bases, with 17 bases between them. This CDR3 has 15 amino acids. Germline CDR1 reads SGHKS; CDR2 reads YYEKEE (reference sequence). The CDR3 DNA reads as TGTGCCAGCACCGTCGGGCGAGGACAGAATGAAAAACTGTTTTTT. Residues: CASTVGRGQNEKLFF.

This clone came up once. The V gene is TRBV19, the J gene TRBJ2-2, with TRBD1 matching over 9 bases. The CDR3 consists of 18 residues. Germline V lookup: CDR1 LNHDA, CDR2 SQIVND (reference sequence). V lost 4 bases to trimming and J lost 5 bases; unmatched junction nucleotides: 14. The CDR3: CASSTNPGQGFRTGELFF. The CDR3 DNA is TGTGCCAGTAGTACAAATCCGGGACAGGGTTTTAGAACCGGGGAGCTGTTTTTT.

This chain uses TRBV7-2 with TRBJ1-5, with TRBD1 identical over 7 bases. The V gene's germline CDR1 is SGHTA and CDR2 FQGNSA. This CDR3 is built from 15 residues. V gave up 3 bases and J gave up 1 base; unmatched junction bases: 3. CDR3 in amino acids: CASSLQGGSNQPQHF. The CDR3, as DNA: TGTGCCAGCAGCTTGCAGGGGGGAAGCAATCAGCCCCAGCATTTT.

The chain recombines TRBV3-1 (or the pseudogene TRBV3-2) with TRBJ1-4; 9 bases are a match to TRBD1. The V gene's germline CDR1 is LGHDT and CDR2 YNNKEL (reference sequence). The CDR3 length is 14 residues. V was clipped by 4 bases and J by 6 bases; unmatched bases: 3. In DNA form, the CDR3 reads TGTGCCAGCAGCCCCCGGGACAGGGATGAAAAACTGTTTTTT. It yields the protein CASSPRDRDEKLFF.

The CDR3 loop is CASSQDRGGHTGELFF. In DNA form, the CDR3 reads TGTGCCAGCAGCCAAGATCGGGGAGGGCACACCGGGGAGCTGTTTTTT. The rearrangement uses TRBV4-2 and TRBJ2-2; 7 nucleotides line up with TRBD2. CDR3 length: 16 residues. Germline-derived CDR1 and CDR2 are LGHNA and YNFKEQ. The V and J ends lost 0 bases and 3 bases, in that order; junction bases with no gene match: 4.

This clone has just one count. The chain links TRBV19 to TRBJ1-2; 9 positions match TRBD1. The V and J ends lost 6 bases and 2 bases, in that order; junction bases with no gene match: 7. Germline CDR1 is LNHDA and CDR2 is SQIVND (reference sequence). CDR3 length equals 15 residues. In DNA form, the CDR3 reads TGTGCCAGTAGACCTTCGACAGGGGGAAACTATGGCTACACCTTC. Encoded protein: CASRPSTGGNYGYTF. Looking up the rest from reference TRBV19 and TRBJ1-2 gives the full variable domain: DGGITQSPKYLFRKEGQNVTLSCEQNLNHDAMYWYRQDPGQGLRLIYYSQIVNDFQKGDIAEGYSVSREKKESFPLTVTSAQKNPTAFYLCASRPSTGGNYGYTFGSGTRLTVV.

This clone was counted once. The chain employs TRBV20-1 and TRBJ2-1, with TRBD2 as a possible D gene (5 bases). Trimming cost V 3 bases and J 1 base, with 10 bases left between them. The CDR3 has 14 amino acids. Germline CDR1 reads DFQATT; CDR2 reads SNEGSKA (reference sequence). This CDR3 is CSASLAGSYNEQFF. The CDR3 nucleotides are TGCAGTGCTAGTCTTGCGGGTTCCTACAATGAGCAGTTCTTC.

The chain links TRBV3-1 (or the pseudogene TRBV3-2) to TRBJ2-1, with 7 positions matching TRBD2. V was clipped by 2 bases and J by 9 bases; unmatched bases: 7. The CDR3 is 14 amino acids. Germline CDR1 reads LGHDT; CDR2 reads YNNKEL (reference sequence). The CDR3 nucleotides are TGTGCCAGCAGCCAACGCGCGGGAGTGAGTGAGCAGTTCTTC. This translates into CASSQRAGVSEQFF.

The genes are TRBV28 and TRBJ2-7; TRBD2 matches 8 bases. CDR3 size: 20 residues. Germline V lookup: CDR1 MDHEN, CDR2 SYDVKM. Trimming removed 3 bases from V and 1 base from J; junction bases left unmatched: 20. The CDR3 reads CASSLVRGGGYVTSSYEQYF. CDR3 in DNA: TGTGCCAGCAGTTTGGTTCGGGGGGGCGGGTACGTCACCTCTTCCTACGAGCAGTACTTC.

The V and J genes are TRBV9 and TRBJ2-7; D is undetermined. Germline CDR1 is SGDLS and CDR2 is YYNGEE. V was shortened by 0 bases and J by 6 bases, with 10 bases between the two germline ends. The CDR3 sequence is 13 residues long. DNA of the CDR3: TGTGCCAGCAGCGTAGGGGCAGGTCCCGAGCAGTACTTC. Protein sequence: CASSVGAGPEQYF.

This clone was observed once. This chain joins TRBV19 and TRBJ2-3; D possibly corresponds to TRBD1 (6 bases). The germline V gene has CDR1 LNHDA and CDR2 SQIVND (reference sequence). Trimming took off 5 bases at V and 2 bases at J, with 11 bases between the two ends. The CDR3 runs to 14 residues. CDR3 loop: CASSVRDITDTQYF. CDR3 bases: TGTGCCAGTAGTGTACGGGACATCACAGATACGCAGTATTTT. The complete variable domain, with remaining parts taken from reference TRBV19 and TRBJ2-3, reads DGGITQSPKYLFRKEGQNVTLSCEQNLNHDAMYWYRQDPGQGLRLIYYSQIVNDFQKGDIAEGYSVSREKKESFPLTVTSAQKNPTAFYLCASSVRDITDTQYFGPGTRLTVL.

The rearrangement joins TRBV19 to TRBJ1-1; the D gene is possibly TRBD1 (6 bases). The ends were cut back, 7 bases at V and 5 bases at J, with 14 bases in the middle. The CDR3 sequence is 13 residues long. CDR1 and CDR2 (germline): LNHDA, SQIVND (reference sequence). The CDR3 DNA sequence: TGTGCCAGTACCCTTCTCAGGGGTACTGAAGCTTTCTTT. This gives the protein CASTLLRGTEAFF.

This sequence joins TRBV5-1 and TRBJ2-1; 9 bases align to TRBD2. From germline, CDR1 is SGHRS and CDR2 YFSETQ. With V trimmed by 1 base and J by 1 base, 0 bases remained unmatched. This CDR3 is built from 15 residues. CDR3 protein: CASSLTSGSYNEQFF. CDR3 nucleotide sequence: TGCGCCAGCAGCTTGACTAGCGGGTCCTACAATGAGCAGTTCTTC.

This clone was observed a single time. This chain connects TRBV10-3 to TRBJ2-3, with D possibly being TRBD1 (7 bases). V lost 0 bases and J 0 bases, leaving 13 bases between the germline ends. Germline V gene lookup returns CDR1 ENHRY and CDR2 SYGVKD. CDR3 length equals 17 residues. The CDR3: CAISESSTGRSTDTQYF. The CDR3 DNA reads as TGTGCCATCAGTGAGTCATCGACAGGGAGGAGCACAGATACGCAGTATTTT.

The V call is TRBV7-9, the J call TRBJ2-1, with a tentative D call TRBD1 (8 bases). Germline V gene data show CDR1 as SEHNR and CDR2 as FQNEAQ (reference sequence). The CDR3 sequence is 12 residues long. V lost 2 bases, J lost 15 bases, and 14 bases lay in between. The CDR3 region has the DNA TGTGCCAGCAGCTTAACAGGGGGGGATCCGTTCTTC. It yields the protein CASSLTGGDPFF. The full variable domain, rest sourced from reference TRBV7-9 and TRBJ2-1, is DTGVSQNPRHKITKRGQNVTFRCDPISEHNRLYWYRQTLGQGPEFLTYFQNEAQLEKSRLLSDRFSAERPKGSFSTLEIQRTEQGDSAMYLCASSLTGGDPFFGPGTRLTVL.

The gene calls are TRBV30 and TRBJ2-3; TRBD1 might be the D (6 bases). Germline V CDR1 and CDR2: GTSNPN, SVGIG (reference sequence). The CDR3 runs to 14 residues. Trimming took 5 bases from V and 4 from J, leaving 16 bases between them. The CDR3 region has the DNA TGTGCCTGGGCTTGGCAGGGGTTTGCAGATACGCAGTATTTT. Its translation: CAWAWQGFADTQYF.

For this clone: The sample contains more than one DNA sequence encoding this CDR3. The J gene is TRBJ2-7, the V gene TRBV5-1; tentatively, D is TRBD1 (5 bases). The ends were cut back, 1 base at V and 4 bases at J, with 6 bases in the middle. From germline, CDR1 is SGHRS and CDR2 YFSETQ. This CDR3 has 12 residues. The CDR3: CASSLTGYEQYF. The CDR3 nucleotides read TGCGCCAGCAGCTTGACAGGATACGAGCAGTACTTC.

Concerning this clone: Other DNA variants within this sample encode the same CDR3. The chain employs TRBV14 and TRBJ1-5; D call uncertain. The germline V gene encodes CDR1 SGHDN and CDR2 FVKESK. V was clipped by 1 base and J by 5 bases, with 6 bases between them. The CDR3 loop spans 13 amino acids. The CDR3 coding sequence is TGTGCCAGCAGCCAAGCAGGTTATCAGCCCCAGCATTTT. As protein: CASSQAGYQPQHF.

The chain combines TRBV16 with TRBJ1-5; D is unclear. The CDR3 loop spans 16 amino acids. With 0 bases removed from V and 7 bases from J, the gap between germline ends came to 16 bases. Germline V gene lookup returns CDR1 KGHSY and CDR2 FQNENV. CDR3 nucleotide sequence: TGTGCCAGCAGCCAATCTACCCAATTCAGTTTCCAGCCCCAGCATTTT. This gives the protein CASSQSTQFSFQPQHF. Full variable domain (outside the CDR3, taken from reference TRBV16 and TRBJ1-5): GEEVAQTPKHLVRGEGQKAKLYCAPIKGHSYVFWYQQVLKNEFKFLISFQNENVFDETGMPKERFSAKCLPNSPCSLEIQATKLEDSAVYFCASSQSTQFSFQPQHFGDGTRLSIL.

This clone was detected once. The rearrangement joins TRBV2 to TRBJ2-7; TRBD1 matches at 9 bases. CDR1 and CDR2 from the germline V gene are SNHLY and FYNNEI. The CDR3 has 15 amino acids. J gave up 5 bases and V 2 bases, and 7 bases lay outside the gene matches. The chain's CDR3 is CASSERGQGYDEQYF. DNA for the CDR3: TGTGCCAGCAGTGAACGGGGACAGGGATATGACGAGCAGTACTTC.

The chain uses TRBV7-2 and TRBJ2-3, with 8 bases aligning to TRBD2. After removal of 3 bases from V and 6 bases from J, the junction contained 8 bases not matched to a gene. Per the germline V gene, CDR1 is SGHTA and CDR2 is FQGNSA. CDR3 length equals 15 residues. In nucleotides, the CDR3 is TGTGCCAGCAGCTTTCCCGGGACTAGAAAGGATACGCAGTATTTT. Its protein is CASSFPGTRKDTQYF.

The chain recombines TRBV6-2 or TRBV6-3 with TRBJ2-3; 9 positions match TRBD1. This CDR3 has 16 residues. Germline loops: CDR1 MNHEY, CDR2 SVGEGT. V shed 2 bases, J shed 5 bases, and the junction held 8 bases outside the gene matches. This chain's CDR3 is CASSYNYRGREDTQYF. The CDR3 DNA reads TGTGCCAGCAGTTACAACTACAGGGGGCGTGAAGATACGCAGTATTTT.

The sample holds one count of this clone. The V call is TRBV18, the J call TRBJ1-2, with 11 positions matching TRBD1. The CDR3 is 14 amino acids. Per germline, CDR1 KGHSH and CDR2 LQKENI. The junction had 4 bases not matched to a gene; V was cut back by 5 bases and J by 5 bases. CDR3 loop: CASSEGQGVYGYTF. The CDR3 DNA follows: TGTGCCAGCTCAGAGGGACAGGGGGTATATGGCTACACCTTC.

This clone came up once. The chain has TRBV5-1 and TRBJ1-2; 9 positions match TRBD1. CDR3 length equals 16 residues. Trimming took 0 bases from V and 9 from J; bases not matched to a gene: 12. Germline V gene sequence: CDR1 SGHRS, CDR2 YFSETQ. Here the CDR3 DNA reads TGCGCCAGCAGCTTGGGGACACAGGGGGCGCCTAGGAGCTACACCTTC. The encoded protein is CASSLGTQGAPRSYTF.

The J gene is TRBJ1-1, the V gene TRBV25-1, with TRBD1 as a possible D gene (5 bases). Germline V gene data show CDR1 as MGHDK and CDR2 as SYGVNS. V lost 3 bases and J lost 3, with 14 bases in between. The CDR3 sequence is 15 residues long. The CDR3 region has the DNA TGTGCCAGCAGTGATCCCCGGGGGGGGTACACTGAAGCTTTCTTT. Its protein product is CASSDPRGGYTEAFF.

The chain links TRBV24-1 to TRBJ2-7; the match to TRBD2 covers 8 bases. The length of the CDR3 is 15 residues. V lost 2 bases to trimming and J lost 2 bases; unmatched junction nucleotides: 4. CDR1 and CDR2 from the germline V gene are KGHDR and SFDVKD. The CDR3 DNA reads TGTGCCACCAGTGATTCGGGGGGGTCCCCCTACGAGCAGTACTTC. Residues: CATSDSGGSPYEQYF.

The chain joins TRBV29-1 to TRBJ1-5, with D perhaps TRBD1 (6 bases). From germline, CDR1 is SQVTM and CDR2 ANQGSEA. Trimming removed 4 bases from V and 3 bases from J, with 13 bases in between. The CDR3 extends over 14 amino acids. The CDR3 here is CSVGADSSNQPQHF. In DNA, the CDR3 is TGCAGCGTTGGGGCGGACAGTTCCAATCAGCCCCAGCATTTT.